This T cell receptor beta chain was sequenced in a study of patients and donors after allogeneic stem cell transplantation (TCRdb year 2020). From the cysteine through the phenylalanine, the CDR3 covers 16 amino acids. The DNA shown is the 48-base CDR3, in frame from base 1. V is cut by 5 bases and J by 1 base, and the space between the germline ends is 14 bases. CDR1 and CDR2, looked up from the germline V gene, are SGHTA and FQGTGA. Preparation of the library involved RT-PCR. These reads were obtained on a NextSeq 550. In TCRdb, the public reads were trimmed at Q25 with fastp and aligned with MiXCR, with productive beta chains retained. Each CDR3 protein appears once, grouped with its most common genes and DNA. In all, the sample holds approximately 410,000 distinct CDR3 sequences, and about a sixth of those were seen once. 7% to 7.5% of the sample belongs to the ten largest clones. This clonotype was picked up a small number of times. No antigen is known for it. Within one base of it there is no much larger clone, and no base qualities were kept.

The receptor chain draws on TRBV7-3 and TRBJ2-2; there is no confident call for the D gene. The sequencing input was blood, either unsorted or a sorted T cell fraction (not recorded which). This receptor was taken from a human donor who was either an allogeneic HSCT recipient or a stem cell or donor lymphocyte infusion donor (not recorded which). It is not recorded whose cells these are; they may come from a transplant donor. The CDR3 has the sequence CASSTQSTLNTGELFF. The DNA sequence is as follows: TGTGCCAGCAGCACCCAATCGACATTGAACACCGGGGAGCTGTTTTTT.